This T cell receptor beta chain was profiled in a study of blood T cell repertoires in COVID-19. Assay: immunoSEQ multiplex PCR; the TCRdb copy retains only in-frame clones and omits some. The sample carries 300,000 to 350,000 clones, 75% to 90% recorded once. This clonotype originated in a woman aged 25 to 39 with COVID-19, enrolled during active disease. The specimen was peripheral blood.

CDR3 region: CASSFPGQVHQPQHF. Written as DNA, the CDR3 is TGTGCCAGCAGTTTCCCGGGACAGGTCCATCAGCCCCAGCATTTT. This sequence joins TRBV28 and TRBJ1-5; 8 positions match TRBD1. The germline V gene encodes CDR1 MDHEN and CDR2 SYDVKM. Unmatched junction bases numbered 6, after V lost 3 bases and J lost 5 bases. The CDR3 sequence is 15 residues long.